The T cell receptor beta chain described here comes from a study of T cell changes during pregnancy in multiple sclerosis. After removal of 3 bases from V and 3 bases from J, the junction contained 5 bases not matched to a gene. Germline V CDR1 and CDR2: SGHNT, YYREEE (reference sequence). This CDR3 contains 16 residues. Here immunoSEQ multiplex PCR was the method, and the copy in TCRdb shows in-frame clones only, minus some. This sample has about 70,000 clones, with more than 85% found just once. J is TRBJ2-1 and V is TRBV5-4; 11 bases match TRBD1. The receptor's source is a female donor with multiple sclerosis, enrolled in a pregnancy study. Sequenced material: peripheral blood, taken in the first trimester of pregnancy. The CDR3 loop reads CASSSGQGVFYNEQFF. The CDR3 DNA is TGTGCCAGCAGCTCGGGACAGGGGGTTTTCTACAATGAGCAGTTCTTC. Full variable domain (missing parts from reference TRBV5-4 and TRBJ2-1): ETGVTQSPTHLIKTRGQQVTLRCSSQSGHNTVSWYQQALGQGPQFIFQYYREEENGRGNFPPRFSGLQFPNYSSELNVNALELDDSALYLCASSSGQGVFYNEQFFGPGTRLTVL.